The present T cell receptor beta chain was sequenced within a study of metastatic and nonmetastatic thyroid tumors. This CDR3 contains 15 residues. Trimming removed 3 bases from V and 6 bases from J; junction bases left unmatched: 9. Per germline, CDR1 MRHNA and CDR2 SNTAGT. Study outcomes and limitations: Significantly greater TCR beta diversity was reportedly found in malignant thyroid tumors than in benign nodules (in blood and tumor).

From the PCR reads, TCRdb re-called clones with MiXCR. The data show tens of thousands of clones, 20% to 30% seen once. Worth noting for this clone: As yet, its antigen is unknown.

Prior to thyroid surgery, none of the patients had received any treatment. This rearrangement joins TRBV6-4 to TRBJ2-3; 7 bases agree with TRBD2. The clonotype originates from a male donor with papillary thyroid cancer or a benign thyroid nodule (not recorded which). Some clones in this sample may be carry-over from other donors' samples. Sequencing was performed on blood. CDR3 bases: TGTGCCAGCAGTGAAAGCGGGACGGGAAGGGATACGCAGTATTTT. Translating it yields CASSESGTGRDTQYF.